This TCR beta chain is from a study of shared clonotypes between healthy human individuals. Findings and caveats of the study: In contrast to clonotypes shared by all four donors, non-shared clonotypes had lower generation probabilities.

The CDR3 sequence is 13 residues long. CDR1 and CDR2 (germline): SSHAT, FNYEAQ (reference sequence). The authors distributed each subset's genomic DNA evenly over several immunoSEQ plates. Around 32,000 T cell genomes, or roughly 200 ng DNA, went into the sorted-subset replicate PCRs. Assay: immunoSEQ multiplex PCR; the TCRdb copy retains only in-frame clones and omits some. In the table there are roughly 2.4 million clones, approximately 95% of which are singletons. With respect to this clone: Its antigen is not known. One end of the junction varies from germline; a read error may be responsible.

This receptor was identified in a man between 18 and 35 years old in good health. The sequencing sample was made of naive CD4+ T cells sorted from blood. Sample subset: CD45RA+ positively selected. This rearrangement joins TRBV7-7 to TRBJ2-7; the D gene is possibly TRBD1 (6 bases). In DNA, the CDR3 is TGTGCTAGCAGCTTGGCCAGGGGAAACGAGCAGTACTTC. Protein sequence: CASSLARGNEQYF.